These 19 T cell receptor beta chains originate from one sample sequenced in a study of blood T cell repertoires in COVID-19. The table came from immunoSEQ multiplex PCR; TCRdb's copy has only in-frame clones and leaves some out. The sample gives over 65,000 clones, 65% to 90% of which show up once; about 5.7% is in the top ten. The sample consisted of peripheral blood. The receptors stem from an elderly man with COVID-19, enrolled during active disease.

This chain joins TRBV3-1 (or the pseudogene TRBV3-2) and TRBJ1-2; a possible D gene is TRBD1 (6 bases). The CDR3 has 14 amino acids. Germline V gene sequence: CDR1 LGHDT, CDR2 YNNKEL (reference sequence). Trimming removed 4 bases from V and 7 bases from J, with 16 bases in between. The CDR3, as DNA: TGTGCCAGCAGCCTGATGGACAGCAATAGTGGCTACACCTTC. Its translation is CASSLMDSNSGYTF.

This rearrangement joins TRBV7-2 to TRBJ1-4; 7 positions agree with TRBD1. The V segment lost 1 base and the J segment 5 bases; nucleotides outside the gene matches: 4. The CDR3 has 15 amino acids. Germline-derived CDR1 and CDR2 are SGHTA and FQGNSA. This CDR3 reads CASSLEIQGNEKLFF. The DNA for the CDR3 is TGTGCCAGCAGCTTAGAAATACAGGGGAATGAAAAACTGTTTTTT.

The chain recombines TRBV6-6 with TRBJ2-7; D might be TRBD1 (6 bases). The V and J ends lost 2 bases and 6 bases respectively, with 11 bases between them. Germline values: CDR1 MNHNY, CDR2 SVGAGI (reference sequence). The CDR3 spans 13 residues. CDR3 in amino acids: CASSYVRGSEQYF. The CDR3 coding sequence is TGTGCCAGCAGTTACGTTAGGGGGAGCGAGCAGTACTTC.

This clone was recorded a few times. The chain couples TRBV6-1 to TRBJ1-2; no definite D call. Germline V gives CDR1 MNHNS, CDR2 SASEGT. Trimming shortened V by 2 bases and J by 7 bases, and 14 bases separated the two germline ends. This CDR3 contains 14 residues. As DNA, the CDR3 is TGTGCCAGCAGTGAACTCCCCGGGGATGGTGGCTACACCTTC. It specifies CASSELPGDGGYTF.

This chain connects TRBV6-5 to TRBJ1-5, with unresolved D. V was shortened by 0 bases and J by 0 bases, with 6 bases between the two germline ends. The CDR3 extends over 15 amino acids. In germline, CDR1 is MNHEY, CDR2 SVGAGI. The CDR3, as DNA: TGTGCCAGCAGTTACTCAACTTATAGCAATCAGCCCCAGCATTTT. Protein: CASSYSTYSNQPQHF.

The V and J genes are TRBV6-2 or TRBV6-3 and TRBJ2-7; D perhaps matches TRBD1 (5 bases). Deletions cut 2 bases from V and 3 bases from J, with 11 bases between. CDR3 size: 14 residues. Germline V gene data show CDR1 as MNHEY and CDR2 as SVGEGT. The DNA of the CDR3 is TGTGCCAGCAGTTACGTGGGGCCCCTCTACGAGCAGTACTTC. It yields the protein CASSYVGPLYEQYF.

This clone was picked up one time. This chain uses TRBV2 with TRBJ2-7; weak D call: TRBD2 (5 bases). The CDR3 loop spans 13 amino acids. CDR1 is SNHLY, CDR2 FYNNEI, per germline. Trimming left V 3 bases short and J 7 bases short, with 13 bases between. CDR3 sequence: CASSDTPPGEQYF. CDR3 coding DNA: TGTGCCAGCAGTGATACTCCCCCGGGGGAGCAGTACTTC. The full variable domain, rest sourced from reference TRBV2 and TRBJ2-7, is EPEVTQTPSHQVTQMGQEVILRCVPISNHLYFYWYRQILGQKVEFLVSFYNNEISEKSEIFDDQFSVERPDGSNFTLKIRSTKLEDSAMYFCASSDTPPGEQYFGPGTRLTVT.

The V call is TRBV5-4, the J call TRBJ2-5, with 11 bases lining up with TRBD2. With V trimmed by 0 bases and J by 4 bases, 5 bases remained unmatched. CDR3 size: 16 residues. Germline V gives CDR1 SGHNT, CDR2 YYREEE (reference sequence). CDR3 protein: CASSLGLSGGVETQYF. The DNA for the CDR3 is TGTGCCAGCAGCTTGGGACTTAGCGGGGGGGTAGAGACCCAGTACTTC.

The rearrangement links TRBV28 to TRBJ1-2; D call uncertain. Germline CDR1 reads MDHEN; CDR2 reads SYDVKM. This CDR3 is built from 12 residues. Trimming left V 4 bases short and J 5 bases short, with 8 bases between. CDR3 sequence (DNA): TGTGCCAGCAGTTCTAATTCGTATGGCTACACCTTC. This codes for CASSSNSYGYTF.

CDR3 bases: TGCGCCAGCAGCCATACAGGGGGCCTTAACACCGGGGAGCTGTTTTTT. Protein product: CASSHTGGLNTGELFF. The chain is built from TRBV4-1 and TRBJ2-2; 9 bases fit TRBD1. V dropped 3 bases and J dropped 2; count of bases not matched to a gene: 4. The CDR3 has 16 residues. CDR1 is MGHRA, CDR2 YSYEKL, per germline.

Only a few counts were recorded for this clone. V is TRBV19 and J is TRBJ1-4; D might be TRBD1 (6 bases). V gave up 4 bases and J gave up 7 bases, with 13 bases separating them. CDR1 LNHDA and CDR2 SQIVND come from the germline V gene (reference sequence). This CDR3 is 14 amino acids long. The CDR3 DNA reads as TGTGCCAGTAGTACTGAACAGGGTAGTGAAAAACTGTTTTTT. Encoded protein: CASSTEQGSEKLFF.

This rearrangement joins TRBV7-3 to TRBJ2-5, with D unresolved. V lost 3 bases and J lost 1, with 6 bases in between. This CDR3 has 13 amino acids. Per the germline V gene, CDR1 is SGHTA and CDR2 is FQGTGA. CDR3 sequence (DNA): TGTGCCAGCAGCTTGTCAGGCCAAGAGACCCAGTACTTC. Protein sequence: CASSLSGQETQYF.

The gene calls are TRBV6-2 or TRBV6-3 and TRBJ2-7, with a tentative D call TRBD1 (7 bases). The V end was cut by 5 bases, the J end by 0 bases, with 14 bases between. Germline-derived CDR1 and CDR2 are MNHEY and SVGEGT. This CDR3 has 15 residues. CDR3 sequence: CASSDGGTASYEQYF. The CDR3 region has the DNA TGTGCCAGCAGTGATGGGGGGACAGCCTCCTACGAGCAGTACTTC.

The V and J genes are TRBV4-2 and TRBJ1-1; TRBD1 matches at 7 bases. Trimming at V came to 0 bases and at J to 1 base, leaving 5 bases not matched to a gene. This CDR3 contains 16 residues. The germline V gene encodes CDR1 LGHNA and CDR2 YNFKEQ. The CDR3 is CASSQEKQGPNTEAFF. CDR3 bases: TGTGCCAGCAGCCAAGAAAAACAGGGGCCGAACACTGAAGCTTTCTTT.

V gene TRBV6-5 combines with J gene TRBJ1-6; no firm D call. V was clipped by 8 bases and J by 11 bases, with 19 bases between them. The CDR3 loop spans 14 amino acids. From germline, CDR1 is MNHEY and CDR2 SVGAGI. The CDR3 DNA reads TGTGCCAGCCGATCAAAACCGGGATCTCCACCCCTCCACTTT. Its translation is CASRSKPGSPPLHF.

The chain joins TRBV9 to TRBJ1-3; D possibly corresponds to TRBD1 (6 bases). The CDR3 runs to 15 residues. V was cut by 6 bases and J by 0 bases, with 13 bases left in between. Per the germline V gene, CDR1 is SGDLS and CDR2 is YYNGEE. The CDR3 loop is CASNQGQSSGNTIYF. Written as DNA, the CDR3 is TGTGCCAGCAACCAAGGACAGAGCTCTGGAAACACCATATATTTT.

The rearrangement links TRBV11-2 to TRBJ1-2; TRBD1 might be the D (6 bases). Trimming cost V 5 bases and J 5 bases, with 9 bases left between them. This CDR3 has 12 amino acids. Germline V lookup: CDR1 SGHAT, CDR2 FQNNGV. In DNA form, the CDR3 reads TGTGCCAGCAGCGCGGACAGTTATGGCTACACCTTC. Residues: CASSADSYGYTF. Drawing the rest from reference TRBV11-2 and TRBJ1-2, the complete variable domain is EAGVAQSPRYKIIEKRQSVAFWCNPISGHATLYWYQQILGQGPKLLIQFQNNGVVDDSQLPKDRFSAERLKGVDSTLKIQPAKLEDSAVYLCASSADSYGYTFGSGTRLTVV.

CDR3 in DNA: TGTGCCAGCAGCCGGAGACAGACTGAAGCTTTCTTT. Translated, it gives CASSRRQTEAFF. V and J are TRBV4-2 and TRBJ1-1; D may be TRBD1 (5 bases). Between the trimmed V and J ends, which lost 4 bases and 5 bases, there was a span of 8 bases. The CDR3 covers 12 residues. In germline, CDR1 is LGHNA, CDR2 YNFKEQ.

The V call is TRBV7-9, the J call TRBJ1-4; D ambiguous. Per germline, CDR1 SEHNR and CDR2 FQNEAQ (reference sequence). Trimming stripped 5 bases from V and 1 base from J, with 2 bases between. The CDR3 totals 12 residues. The CDR3 spells CASSRTNEKLFF. CDR3 bases: TGTGCCAGCAGCCGAACTAATGAAAAACTGTTTTTT.